Included here is one T cell receptor beta chain sequence, with context. The table came from immunoSEQ multiplex PCR; TCRdb's copy has only in-frame clones and leaves some out. The sample gives approximately 170,000 clones, approximately 86% of which show up once; more than 9% is in the top ten. This entry comes from a study of blood T cell repertoires in COVID-19. Background on the study: T cells, B-cell-depleted T cells, or PBMCs provided the cDNA or gDNA that served as material.

The sequence derives from a woman aged 80 or over with active or convalescent COVID-19. Sequenced sample: peripheral blood.

The CDR3 DNA follows: TGTGCCAGCAGTGAAGGAACAGGCGGTCAGCCCCAGCATTTT. It encodes CASSEGTGGQPQHF. The chain combines TRBV6-1 with TRBJ1-5, with TRBD1 as a possible D gene (5 bases). V lost 1 base and J lost 6, with 10 bases in between. Germline CDR1 and CDR2: MNHNS and SASEGT. The CDR3 length is 14 residues.